Detailed here is one T cell receptor beta chain. These data belong to a study of blood T cell repertoires in COVID-19. Background on the study: T cells, B-cell-depleted T cells, or PBMCs supplied cDNA or gDNA.

Membership in each cohort depended on participant-reported clinical history. Recovery among Cohort 3 donors was established by two negative PCRs, clearance, or symptom resolution. Trimming took off 8 bases at V and 5 bases at J, with 13 bases between the two ends. The CDR3 runs to 13 residues. In the authors' workflow: Estimated nucleated cell counts came from reference gene primer amplification. TCRdb's table, derived via immunoSEQ multiplex PCR, lists solely in-frame clones and lacks some. Clone size and the V and J calls come from that table; the DNA yielded D and trimming. Of more than 300,000 clones in the sample, 87% were seen once.

The sequence was obtained from a woman in her twenties or thirties who had recovered from COVID-19. The sample consisted of PBMCs or T cells enriched from blood (not recorded which). The genes are TRBV12-3 or TRBV12-4 and TRBJ1-5; weak D call: TRBD1 (6 bases). CDR3 loop: CASHGTLDQPQHF. The CDR3 DNA reads TGTGCCAGCCACGGGACACTAGATCAGCCCCAGCATTTT.